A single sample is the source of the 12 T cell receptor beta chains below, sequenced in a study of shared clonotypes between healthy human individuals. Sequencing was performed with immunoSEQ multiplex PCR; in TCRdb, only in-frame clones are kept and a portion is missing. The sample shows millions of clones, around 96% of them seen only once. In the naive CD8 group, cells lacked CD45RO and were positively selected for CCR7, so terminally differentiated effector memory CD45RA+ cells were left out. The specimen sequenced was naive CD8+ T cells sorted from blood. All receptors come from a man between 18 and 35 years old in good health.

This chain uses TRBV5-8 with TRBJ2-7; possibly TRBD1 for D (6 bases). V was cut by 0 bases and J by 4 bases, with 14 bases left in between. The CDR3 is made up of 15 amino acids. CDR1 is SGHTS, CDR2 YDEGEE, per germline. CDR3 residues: CASSLEQGWRYEQYF. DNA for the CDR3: TGTGCCAGCAGCTTGGAACAGGGCTGGAGGTACGAGCAGTACTTC.

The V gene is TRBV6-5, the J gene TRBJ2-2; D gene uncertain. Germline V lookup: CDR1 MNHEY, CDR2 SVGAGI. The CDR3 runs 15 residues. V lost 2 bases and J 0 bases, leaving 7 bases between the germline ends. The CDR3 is CASSYRIANTGELFF. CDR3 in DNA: TGTGCCAGCAGTTACAGGATCGCGAACACCGGGGAGCTGTTTTTT.

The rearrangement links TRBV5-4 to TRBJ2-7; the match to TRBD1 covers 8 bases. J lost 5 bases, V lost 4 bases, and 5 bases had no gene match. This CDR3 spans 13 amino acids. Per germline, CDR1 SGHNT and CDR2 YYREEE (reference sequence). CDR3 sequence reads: CASSADRAHEQYF. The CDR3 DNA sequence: TGTGCCAGCAGCGCGGACAGGGCCCACGAGCAGTACTTC. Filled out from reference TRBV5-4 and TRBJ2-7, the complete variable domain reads ETGVTQSPTHLIKTRGQQVTLRCSSQSGHNTVSWYQQALGQGPQFIFQYYREEENGRGNFPPRFSGLQFPNYSSELNVNALELDDSALYLCASSADRAHEQYFGPGTRLTVT.

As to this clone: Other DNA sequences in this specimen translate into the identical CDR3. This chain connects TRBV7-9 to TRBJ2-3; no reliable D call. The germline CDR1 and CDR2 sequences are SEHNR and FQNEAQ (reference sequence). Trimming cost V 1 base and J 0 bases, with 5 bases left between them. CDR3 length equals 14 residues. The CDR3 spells CASSLVDSTDTQYF. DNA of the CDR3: TGTGCCAGCAGCTTAGTGGACAGCACAGATACGCAGTATTTT. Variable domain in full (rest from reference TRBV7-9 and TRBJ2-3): DTGVSQNPRHKITKRGQNVTFRCDPISEHNRLYWYRQTLGQGPEFLTYFQNEAQLEKSRLLSDRFSAERPKGSFSTLEIQRTEQGDSAMYLCASSLVDSTDTQYFGPGTRLTVL.

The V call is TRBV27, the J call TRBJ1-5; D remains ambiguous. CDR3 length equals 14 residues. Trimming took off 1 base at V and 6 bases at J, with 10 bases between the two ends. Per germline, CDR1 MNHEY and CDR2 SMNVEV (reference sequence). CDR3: CASSLFDGSQPQHF. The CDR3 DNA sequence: TGTGCCAGCAGTTTATTCGATGGGAGTCAGCCCCAGCATTTT.

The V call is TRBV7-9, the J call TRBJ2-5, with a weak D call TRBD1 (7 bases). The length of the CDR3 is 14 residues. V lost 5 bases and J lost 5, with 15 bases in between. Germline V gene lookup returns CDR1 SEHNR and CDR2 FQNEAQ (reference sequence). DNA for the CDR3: TGTGCCAGCAGCAAAGGAGGGGGCTTGGAGACCCAGTACTTC. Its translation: CASSKGGGLETQYF.

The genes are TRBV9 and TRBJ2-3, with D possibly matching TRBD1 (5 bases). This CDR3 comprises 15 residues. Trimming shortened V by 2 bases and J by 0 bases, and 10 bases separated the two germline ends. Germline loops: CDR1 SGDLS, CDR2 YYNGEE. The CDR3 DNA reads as TGTGCCAGCAGCGTTTACGACAGTAGCACAGATACGCAGTATTTT. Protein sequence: CASSVYDSSTDTQYF.

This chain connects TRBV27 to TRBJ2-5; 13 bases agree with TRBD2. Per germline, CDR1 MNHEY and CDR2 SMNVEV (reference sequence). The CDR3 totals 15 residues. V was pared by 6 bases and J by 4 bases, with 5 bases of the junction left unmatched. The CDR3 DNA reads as TGTGCCAGCAGCGGACTAGCGGGGGTGGGAGAGACCCAGTACTTC. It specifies CASSGLAGVGETQYF.

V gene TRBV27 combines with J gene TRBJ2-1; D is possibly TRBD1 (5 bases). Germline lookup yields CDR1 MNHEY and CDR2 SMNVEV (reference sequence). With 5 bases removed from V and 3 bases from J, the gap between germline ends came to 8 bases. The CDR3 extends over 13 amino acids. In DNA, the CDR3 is TGTGCCAGCAGTGCCCAGGGCTACAATGAGCAGTTCTTC. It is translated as CASSAQGYNEQFF.

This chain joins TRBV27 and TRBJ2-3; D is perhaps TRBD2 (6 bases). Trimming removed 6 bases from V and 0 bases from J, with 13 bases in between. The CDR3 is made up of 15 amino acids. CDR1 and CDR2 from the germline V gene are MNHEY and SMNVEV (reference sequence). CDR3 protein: CASSPGGYSTDTQYF. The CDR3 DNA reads TGTGCCAGCAGCCCCGGAGGGTATAGCACAGATACGCAGTATTTT.

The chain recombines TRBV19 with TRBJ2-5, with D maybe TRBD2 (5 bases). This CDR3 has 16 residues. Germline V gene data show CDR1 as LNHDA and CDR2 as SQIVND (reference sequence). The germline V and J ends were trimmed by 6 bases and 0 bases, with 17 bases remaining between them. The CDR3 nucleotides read TGTGCCAGTAGCACGGGAACAGATAATTACCAAGAGACCCAGTACTTC. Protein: CASSTGTDNYQETQYF.

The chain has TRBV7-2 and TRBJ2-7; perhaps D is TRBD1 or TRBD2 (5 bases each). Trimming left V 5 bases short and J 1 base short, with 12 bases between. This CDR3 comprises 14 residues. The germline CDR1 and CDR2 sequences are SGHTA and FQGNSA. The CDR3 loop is CASSNLGASYEQYF. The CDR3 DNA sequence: TGTGCCAGCAGCAACCTCGGGGCGTCCTACGAGCAGTACTTC.